Following are 10 T cell receptor beta chains from one sample sequenced in a study of neurological immune-mediated disorders. Indicated time point: longitudinal time-point 1 (baseline). One entry per CDR3 protein results from TCRdb running MiXCR on the 5' RACE reads. The profile shows tens of thousands of distinct CDR3 sequences, about 10% of them singletons. The sequencing sample was made of PBMCs. These receptors all come from a male donor with HTLV-1-associated myelopathy (HAM/TSP).

Many counts were recorded for this clonotype. The genes are TRBV3-1 and TRBJ2-1; 8 positions match TRBD1. Germline CDR1 LGHDT, CDR2 YNNKEL (reference sequence). This CDR3 comprises 19 residues. The trim removed 3 bases at V and 5 bases at J, leaving 18 bases unmatched. The CDR3 coding sequence is TGTGCCAGCAGCCAGCGGACAGGGTTGGAGCTAGCTCGCGACAATGAGCAGTTCTTC. It is translated as CASSQRTGLELARDNEQFF.

This clonotype has ten or more counts. The V and J genes are TRBV20-1 and TRBJ1-5, with D maybe TRBD1 (6 bases). V lost 3 bases and J 5 bases, leaving 11 bases between the germline ends. The V gene's germline CDR1 is DFQATT and CDR2 SNEGSKA (reference sequence). The CDR3 is made up of 13 amino acids. The CDR3 DNA sequence: TGCAGTGCTAGTTGGGGGCGGGATCAGCCCCAGCATTTT. Protein: CSASWGRDQPQHF.

At least ten counts were recorded for this clonotype. The V gene is TRBV2, the J gene TRBJ1-1, with D uncertain. The CDR3 has 12 residues. Germline-derived CDR1 and CDR2 are SNHLY and FYNNEI. V gave up 7 bases and J gave up 8 bases, with 14 bases separating them. The CDR3 DNA reads as TGTGCCAGCACATCTTTAGGCAGGGAAGCTTTCTTT. Its protein product is CASTSLGREAFF.

This clonotype was seen at least ten times. The chain employs TRBV7-9 and TRBJ2-7, with 8 positions matching TRBD1. The germline gives CDR1 SEHNR, CDR2 FQNEAQ (reference sequence). This CDR3 contains 14 residues. The ends lost 3 bases at V and 6 bases at J; junction bases unmatched: 7. The CDR3 sequence: CASSFLRGQGEQYF. As DNA, the CDR3 is TGTGCCAGCAGCTTTCTCAGGGGGCAGGGCGAGCAGTACTTC. The entire variable domain, with the rest obtained from reference TRBV7-9 and TRBJ2-7, is as follows: DTGVSQNPRHKITKRGQNVTFRCDPISEHNRLYWYRQTLGQGPEFLTYFQNEAQLEKSRLLSDRFSAERPKGSFSTLEIQRTEQGDSAMYLCASSFLRGQGEQYFGPGTRLTVT.

This clonotype has at least ten counts. This rearrangement joins TRBV6-5 to TRBJ1-2; D is undetermined. The CDR3 has 16 amino acids. CDR1 is MNHEY and CDR2 is SVGAGI in the germline V gene. Trimming took off 3 bases at V and 2 bases at J, with 16 bases between the two ends. The CDR3 reads CASSYAIPTLNYGYTF. CDR3 in DNA: TGTGCCAGCAGTTATGCGATCCCGACCTTGAACTATGGCTACACCTTC.

This clonotype was detected many times. The chain uses TRBV20-1 and TRBJ2-5, with 7 positions matching TRBD1. Losses at the gene ends were 5 bases for V and 4 bases for J; bases not matched to a gene: 10. This CDR3 has 14 residues. Germline-derived CDR1 and CDR2 are DFQATT and SNEGSKA (reference sequence). The CDR3 sequence: CSAPDRIMSETQYF. As DNA, the CDR3 is TGCAGTGCTCCGGACAGGATTATGTCAGAGACCCAGTACTTC.

The chain joins TRBV10-3 to TRBJ2-2; no firm D call. Trimming removed 4 bases at V and 4 bases at J, with 4 bases between. The CDR3 contains 12 residues. Germline CDR1 reads ENHRY; CDR2 reads SYGVKD. In DNA, the CDR3 is TGTGCCATCAGTGCTATCACCGGGGAGCTGTTTTTT. Amino acid sequence: CAISAITGELFF.

In this sample, this clonotype turned up many times. The rearrangement links TRBV6-5 to TRBJ1-2; D remains unclear. This CDR3 contains 13 residues. V was cut by 3 bases and J by 8 bases, with 13 bases left in between. From germline, CDR1 is MNHEY and CDR2 SVGAGI. CDR3 protein: CASSYSSWAGYTF. The CDR3 coding sequence is TGTGCCAGCAGTTATTCATCTTGGGCCGGCTACACCTTC.

This clonotype has a count of ten or more. The chain joins TRBV15 to TRBJ1-3, with D unresolved. The CDR3 contains 16 residues. V was pared by 1 base and J by 0 bases, with 10 bases between. Germline V gives CDR1 LNHNV, CDR2 YYDKDF (reference sequence). The DNA of the CDR3 is TGTGCCACCAGCAGAGTCTCTACCAGCTCTGGAAACACCATATATTTT. This sequence encodes CATSRVSTSSGNTIYF. The variable domain in full, with the rest retrieved from reference TRBV15 and TRBJ1-3, is DAMVIQNPRYQVTQFGKPVTLSCSQTLNHNVMYWYQQKSSQAPKLLFHYYDKDFNNEADTPDNFQSRRPNTSFCFLDIRSPGLGDTAMYLCATSRVSTSSGNTIYFGEGSWLTVV.

This clonotype has ten or more counts. The chain uses TRBV5-1 and TRBJ2-1; 9 bases agree with TRBD2. This CDR3 spans 19 amino acids. V lost 1 base, J lost 0 bases, and 11 bases stayed unmatched. Germline loops: CDR1 SGHRS, CDR2 YFSETQ. Written as DNA, the CDR3 is TGCGCCAGCAGCTTGTTTGCGGGGGGGCCACGTAGCTCCTACAATGAGCAGTTCTTC. This sequence encodes CASSLFAGGPRSSYNEQFF.